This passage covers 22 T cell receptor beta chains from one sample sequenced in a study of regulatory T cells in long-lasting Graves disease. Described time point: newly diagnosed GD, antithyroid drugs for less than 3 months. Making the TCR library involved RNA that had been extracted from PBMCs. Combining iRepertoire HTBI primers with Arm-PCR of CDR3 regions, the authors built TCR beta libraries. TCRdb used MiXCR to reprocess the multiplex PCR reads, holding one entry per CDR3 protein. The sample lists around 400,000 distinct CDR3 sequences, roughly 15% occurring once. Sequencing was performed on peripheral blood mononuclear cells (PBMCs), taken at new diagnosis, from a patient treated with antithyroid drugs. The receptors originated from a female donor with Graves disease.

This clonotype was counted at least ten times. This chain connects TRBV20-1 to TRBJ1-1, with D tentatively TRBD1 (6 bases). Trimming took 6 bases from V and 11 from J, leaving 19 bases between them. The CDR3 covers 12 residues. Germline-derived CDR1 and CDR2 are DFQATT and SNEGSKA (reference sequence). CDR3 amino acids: CSAPLGAYGAFF. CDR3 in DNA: TGCAGTGCCCCCCTGGGGGCCTACGGGGCTTTCTTT.

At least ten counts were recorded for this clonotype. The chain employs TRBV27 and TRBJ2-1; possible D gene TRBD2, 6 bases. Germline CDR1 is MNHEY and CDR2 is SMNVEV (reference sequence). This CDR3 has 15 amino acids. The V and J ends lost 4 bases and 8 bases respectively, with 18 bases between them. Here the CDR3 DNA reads TGTGCCAGCAGTTACTCACTGGGGGGTGGGGATGAGCAGTTCTTC. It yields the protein CASSYSLGGGDEQFF.

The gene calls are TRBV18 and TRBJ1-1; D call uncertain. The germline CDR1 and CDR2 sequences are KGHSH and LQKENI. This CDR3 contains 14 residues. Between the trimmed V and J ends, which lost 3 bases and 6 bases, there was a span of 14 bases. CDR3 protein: CASSPTAGGPEAFF. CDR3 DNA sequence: TGTGCCAGCTCACCGACGGCCGGCGGCCCTGAAGCTTTCTTT.

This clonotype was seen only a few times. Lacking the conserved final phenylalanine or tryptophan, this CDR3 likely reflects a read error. CDR3 amino acids: CASTSLGSNQPQHL. The CDR3 coding sequence is TGTGCCAGCACCTCTCTGGGTAGCAATCAGCCCCAGCATCTT. The chain combines TRBV12-3 or TRBV12-4 with TRBJ1-5; D ambiguous. This CDR3 region has 14 residues. V shed 7 bases and J shed 0 bases, with 10 bases lying between them.

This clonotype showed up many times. The CDR3 bases are TGTGCCAGCAGTTTTGCCAACTCCTACGAGCAGTACTTC. This codes for CASSFANSYEQYF. The chain links TRBV12-3 or TRBV12-4 to TRBJ2-7; no clear D gene. The CDR3 contains 13 residues. Trimming took 3 bases from V and 0 from J, leaving 6 bases between them.

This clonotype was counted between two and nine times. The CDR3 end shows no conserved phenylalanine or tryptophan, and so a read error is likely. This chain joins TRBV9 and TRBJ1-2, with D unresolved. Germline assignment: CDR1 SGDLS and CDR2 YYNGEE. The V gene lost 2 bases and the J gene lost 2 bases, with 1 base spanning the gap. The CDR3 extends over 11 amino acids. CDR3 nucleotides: TGTGCCAGCAGCGTGAACTATGGCTACACCTCC. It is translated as CASSVNYGYTS.

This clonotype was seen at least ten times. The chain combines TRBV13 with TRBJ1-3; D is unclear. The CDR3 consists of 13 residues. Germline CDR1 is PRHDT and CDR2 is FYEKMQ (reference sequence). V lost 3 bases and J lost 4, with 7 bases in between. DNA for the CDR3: TGTGCCAGCAGCTTTTACATAGGAAACACCATATATTTT. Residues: CASSFYIGNTIYF. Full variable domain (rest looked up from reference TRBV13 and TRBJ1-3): AAGVIQSPRHLIKEKRETATLKCYPIPRHDTVYWYQQGPGQDPQFLISFYEKMQSDKGSIPDRFSAQQFSDYHSELNMSSLELGDSALYFCASSFYIGNTIYFGEGSWLTVV.

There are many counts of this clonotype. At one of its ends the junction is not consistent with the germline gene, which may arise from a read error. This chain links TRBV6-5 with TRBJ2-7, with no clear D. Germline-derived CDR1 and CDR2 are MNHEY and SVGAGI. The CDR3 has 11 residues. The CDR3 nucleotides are TGTGCCAGCAGTTACTCCCACGAGCAGTACTTC. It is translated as CASSYSHEQYF.

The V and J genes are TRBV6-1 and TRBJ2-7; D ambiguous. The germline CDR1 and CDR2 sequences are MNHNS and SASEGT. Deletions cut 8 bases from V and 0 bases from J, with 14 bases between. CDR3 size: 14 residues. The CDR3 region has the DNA TGTGCCAGCCAAGAGGCAGCCCGCTCCTACGAGCAGTACTTC. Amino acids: CASQEAARSYEQYF.

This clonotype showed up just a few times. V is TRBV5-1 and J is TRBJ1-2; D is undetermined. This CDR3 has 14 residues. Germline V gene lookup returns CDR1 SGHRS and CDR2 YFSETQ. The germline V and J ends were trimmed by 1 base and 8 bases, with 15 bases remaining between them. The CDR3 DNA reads TGCGCCAGCAGCTTGTACCGGCGGCAGAGGGGCTACACCTTC. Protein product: CASSLYRRQRGYTF.

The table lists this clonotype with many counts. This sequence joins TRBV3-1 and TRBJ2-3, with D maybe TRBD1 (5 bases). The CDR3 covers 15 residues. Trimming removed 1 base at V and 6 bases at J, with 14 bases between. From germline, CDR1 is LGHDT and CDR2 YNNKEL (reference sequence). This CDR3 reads CASSQGDRSYDTQYF. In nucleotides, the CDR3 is TGTGCCAGCAGCCAAGGTGACAGAAGTTATGATACGCAGTATTTT.

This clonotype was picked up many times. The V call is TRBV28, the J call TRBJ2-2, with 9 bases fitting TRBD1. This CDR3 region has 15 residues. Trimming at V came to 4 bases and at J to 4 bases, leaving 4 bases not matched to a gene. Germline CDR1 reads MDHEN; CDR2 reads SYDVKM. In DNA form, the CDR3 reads TGTGCCAGCAGTTACCGGGACAGGGTCACCGGGGAGCTGTTTTTT. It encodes CASSYRDRVTGELFF.

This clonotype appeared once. For the CDR3, the DNA is TGTGCCAGTTGCGATATTCGGACTAGCGGGAGGGCTAACCAGTACTTC. Translation: CASCDIRTSGRANQYF. The chain has TRBV28 and TRBJ2-1; 15 bases line up with TRBD2. The DNA end is more similar to TRBJ2-5, so the J call may be wrong. The CDR3 contains 16 residues. Germline-derived CDR1 and CDR2 are MDHEN and SYDVKM.

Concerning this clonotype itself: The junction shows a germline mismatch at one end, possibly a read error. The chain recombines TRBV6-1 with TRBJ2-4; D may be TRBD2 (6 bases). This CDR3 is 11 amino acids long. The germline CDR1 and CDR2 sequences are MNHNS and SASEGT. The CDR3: CASSEYAGCHF. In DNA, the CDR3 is TGTGCCAGCAGTGAATATGCGGGATGTCACTTC.

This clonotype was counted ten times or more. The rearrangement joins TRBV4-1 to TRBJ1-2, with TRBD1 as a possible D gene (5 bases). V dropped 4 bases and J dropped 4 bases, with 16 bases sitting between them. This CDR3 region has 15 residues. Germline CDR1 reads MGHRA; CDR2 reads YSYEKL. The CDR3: CASSPPGSEVYGYTF. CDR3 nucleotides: TGCGCCAGCAGCCCCCCAGGGAGCGAGGTCTATGGCTACACCTTC.

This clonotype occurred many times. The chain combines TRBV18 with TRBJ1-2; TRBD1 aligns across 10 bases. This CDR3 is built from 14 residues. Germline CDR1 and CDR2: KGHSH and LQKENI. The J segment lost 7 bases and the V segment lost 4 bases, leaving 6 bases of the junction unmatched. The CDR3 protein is CASSQDRGRRGYTF. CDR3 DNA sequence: TGTGCCAGCTCACAGGACAGGGGGAGACGTGGCTACACCTTC.

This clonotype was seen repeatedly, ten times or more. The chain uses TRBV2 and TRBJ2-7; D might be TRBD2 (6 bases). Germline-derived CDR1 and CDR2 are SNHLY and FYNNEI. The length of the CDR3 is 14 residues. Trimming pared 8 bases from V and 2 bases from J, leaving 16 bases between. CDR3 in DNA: TGTGCCAGCCACTACGGGACGGGAGCCTACGAGCAGTACTTC. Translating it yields CASHYGTGAYEQYF.

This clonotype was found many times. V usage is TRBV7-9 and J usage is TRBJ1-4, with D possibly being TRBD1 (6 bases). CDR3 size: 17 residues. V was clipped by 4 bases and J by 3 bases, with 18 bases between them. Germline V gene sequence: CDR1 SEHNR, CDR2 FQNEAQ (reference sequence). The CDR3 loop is CASSSRGGEGANEKLFF. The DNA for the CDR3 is TGTGCCAGCAGCTCCAGGGGAGGAGAGGGGGCTAATGAAAAACTGTTTTTT.

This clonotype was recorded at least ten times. The CDR3 loop reads CASSLSAQIKNQPQHF. CDR3 nucleotides: TGTGCCAGCAGTTTATCAGCACAGATAAAAAATCAGCCCCAGCATTTT. The chain carries TRBV27 and TRBJ1-5; D is unresolved. Trimming took 0 bases from V and 4 from J, leaving 13 bases between them. The germline V gene encodes CDR1 MNHEY and CDR2 SMNVEV (reference sequence). The CDR3 length is 16 residues.

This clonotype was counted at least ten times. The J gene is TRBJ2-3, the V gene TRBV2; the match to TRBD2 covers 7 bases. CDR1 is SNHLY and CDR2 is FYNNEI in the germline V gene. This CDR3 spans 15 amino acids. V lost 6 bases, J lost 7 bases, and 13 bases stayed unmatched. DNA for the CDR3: TGTGCCAGCAGGTCGTATGCGGGAGTGGGATATACGCAGTATTTT. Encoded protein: CASRSYAGVGYTQYF.

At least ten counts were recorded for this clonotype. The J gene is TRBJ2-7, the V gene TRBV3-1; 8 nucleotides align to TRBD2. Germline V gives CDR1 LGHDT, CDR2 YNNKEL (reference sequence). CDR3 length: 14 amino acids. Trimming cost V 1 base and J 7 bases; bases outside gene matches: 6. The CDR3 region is CASSQAGGPREQYF. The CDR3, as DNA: TGTGCCAGCAGCCAAGCGGGAGGGCCGCGTGAGCAGTACTTC.

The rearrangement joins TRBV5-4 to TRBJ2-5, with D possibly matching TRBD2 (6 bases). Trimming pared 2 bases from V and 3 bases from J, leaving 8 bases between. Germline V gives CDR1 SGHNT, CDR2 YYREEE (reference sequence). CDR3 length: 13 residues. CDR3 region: CASSFSSEETQYF. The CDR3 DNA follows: TGTGCCAGCAGCTTCTCTAGCGAAGAGACCCAGTACTTC.